This T cell receptor beta chain was retrieved from a study of blood T cell repertoires in COVID-19. At the level of the study: COVID-19 samples collected from the United States, Italy and Spain covered acute and convalescent phases.

Profiled with immunoSEQ multiplex PCR; TCRdb holds only in-frame clones, not every one. The table lists about 220,000 clones, 82% of them singletons, with approximately 5.2% in the top ten. J was trimmed by 2 bases and V by 3 bases; bases with no gene match: 2. The CDR3 contains 15 residues. Germline V gives CDR1 SGHTA, CDR2 FQGTGA. The sequence was obtained from a woman aged 70-85 years with COVID-19, enrolled during active disease. V is TRBV7-3 and J is TRBJ2-1, with TRBD2 identical over 9 bases. Sequenced input: peripheral blood. This CDR3 reads CASSFLAGAYNEQFF. The CDR3 DNA reads as TGTGCCAGCAGCTTTTTAGCGGGAGCCTACAATGAGCAGTTCTTC.